This T cell receptor beta chain was found in a study of shared clonotypes between healthy human individuals (dated by TCRdb to the early 2020s). With respect to the entire study: The cohort comprised two women and a few men aged 18 to 49 years. For each donor, three plates each were used for CD4 naive and CD4 memory, two plates were used for CD8 naive, and one plate was used for CD8 memory. Blood TCR repertoires of five healthy adults were deeply sequenced to estimate repertoire size and the extent of clonotype sharing between individuals. To increase sequencing depth and limit assay-specific biases, different laboratories used diverse techniques to prepare libraries and sequence TCR repertoires. Per donor, leukapheresis produced somewhere between about 0.94 and 9.5 billion PBMCs.

The donors were healthy, HIV-negative adults who had no recently reported acute infections or vaccinations. All donors were Caucasian adults living in Nashville, Tennessee, USA. CD4+ T cells were enriched by magnetic negative selection, after which naive cells were positively selected on CD45RA and the negative fraction was taken as the memory subset. Blood was obtained by leukapheresis, after which PBMCs were separated by Ficoll-Histopaque density gradient centrifugation and cryopreserved in liquid nitrogen vapor phase. Analytical flow cytometry was used to check the purity and quantity of each magnetically sorted T cell population. Each sorted fraction had its genomic DNA isolated and then quantified by UV absorbance on a Nanodrop 2000c. CDR1 and CDR2 (LNHDA, SQIVND) derive from the germline V gene (reference sequence). The germline ends are 17 bases apart after V is trimmed by 5 bases and J by 3 bases. From the cysteine through the phenylalanine, the CDR3 covers 15 amino acids. The DNA shown is the 45-base CDR3, in frame from base 1.

As concerns this clone: Its antigen is still unknown. Base quality data are lacking; no much larger clone is found one base away.

Overall study outcomes, separate from this receptor: Pairwise subsampling led to the expectation that sequencing depth would affect the degree of clonotype sharing among donors. Only blood was sampled, and tissue TCR repertoires likely differ from those in blood. When a handful of donors were compared, the shared fraction of clonotypes was approximately 5% for naive CD4, 3.5% for naive CD8, 2% to 2.5% for memory CD4, and 0.35% to 0.4% for memory CD8. Compared with non-shared clonotypes, clonotypes shared by all four sorted-subset donors had higher generation probabilities. The small number of donors limited the genetic and exposure-history diversity represented. Naive subsets generally had larger estimated clonotype richness than memory subsets did. Rarefaction of sorted-subset datasets indicated incomplete sequencing despite the large sequencing depth.

TCR CDR3 regions were amplified from genomic DNA by multiplex PCR using the deep immunoSEQ assay. Extracted genomic DNA from each cell subset was distributed evenly across all wells of several immunoSEQ 96-well plates, and each plate was treated as a replicate. For sorted subsets, 200 to 250 ng of genomic DNA, equivalent to 30,000 or so T cell genomes, went into each replicate PCR. Purified libraries were quantified with a Qubit 3.0 fluorometer, sized on a Bioanalyzer 2100, and re-quantified with the KAPA Library Quantification kit. Every immunoSEQ 96-well plate was sequenced on a separate single-read 150-cycle Illumina NextSeq 550 flow cell. The authors processed their data as follows. Because the immunoSEQ output held only junctional sequences and lacked quality scores, the filtering could not match the filtering applied to full-length reads. Sequences were annotated with PyIR, a Python wrapper for IgBLAST v1.9, using IMGT germline references to assign V/J genes and CDR3. Reads were removed for weak V/J assignments (E-value above 1e-6), missing CDR3, stop codons, out-of-frame junctions, or ambiguous translated residues. V3J clonotypes were defined by identical inferred V gene, J gene, and CDR3 amino acid sequence. To compute the percentage overlap between repertoires, the number of shared unique clonotypes was divided by the size of the smaller repertoire. Richness of each repertoire was evaluated using RTK rarefaction, the Chao1 estimator, and Recon v2.1 estimates of unobserved clonotypes. Generation probabilities for all TCRbeta clonotypes obtained by the gDNA method from a few donors were computed using OLGA. TCRdb took over this immuneACCESS table, retaining in-frame rearrangements with V and J assigned. Such tables are incomplete; in checked studies, under half of the missing clones stem from an unresolved V gene, and the remainder is unexplained. V and J calls and clone size follow that table, whereas D and trimming were derived from the DNA. The sample yields about 2.4 million clones; under 95% were counted once. More than 0.35% of the sample is held by the ten biggest clonotypes.

Sample: naive CD4+ T cells from PBMCs. Taken with the paper, the label for cell subset or site translates to: CD45RA+ positively selected. This receptor chain uses TRBV19 and TRBJ2-7; the D call is possibly TRBD1 or TRBD2, each sharing 5 bases. The origin of this receptor is a man aged 18 to 35 in good health. Some clones in this sample may be carry-over from other donors' samples. The CDR3 protein sequence reads: CASSLGADRNYEQYF. The DNA is as follows: TGTGCCAGTAGTCTGGGAGCAGACAGAAACTACGAGCAGTACTTC.